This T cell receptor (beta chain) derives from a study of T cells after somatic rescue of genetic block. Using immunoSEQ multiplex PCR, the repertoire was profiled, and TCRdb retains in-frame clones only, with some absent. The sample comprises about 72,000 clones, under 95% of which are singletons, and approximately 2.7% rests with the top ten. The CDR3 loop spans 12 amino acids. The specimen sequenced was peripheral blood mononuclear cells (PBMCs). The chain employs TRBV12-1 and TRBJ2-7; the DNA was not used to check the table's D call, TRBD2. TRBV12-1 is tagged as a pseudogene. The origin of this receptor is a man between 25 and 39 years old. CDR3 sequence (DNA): TGTGCCAGCAGCCCGACATTAGCGGGAGCTTACTTC. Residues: CASSPTLAGAYF.